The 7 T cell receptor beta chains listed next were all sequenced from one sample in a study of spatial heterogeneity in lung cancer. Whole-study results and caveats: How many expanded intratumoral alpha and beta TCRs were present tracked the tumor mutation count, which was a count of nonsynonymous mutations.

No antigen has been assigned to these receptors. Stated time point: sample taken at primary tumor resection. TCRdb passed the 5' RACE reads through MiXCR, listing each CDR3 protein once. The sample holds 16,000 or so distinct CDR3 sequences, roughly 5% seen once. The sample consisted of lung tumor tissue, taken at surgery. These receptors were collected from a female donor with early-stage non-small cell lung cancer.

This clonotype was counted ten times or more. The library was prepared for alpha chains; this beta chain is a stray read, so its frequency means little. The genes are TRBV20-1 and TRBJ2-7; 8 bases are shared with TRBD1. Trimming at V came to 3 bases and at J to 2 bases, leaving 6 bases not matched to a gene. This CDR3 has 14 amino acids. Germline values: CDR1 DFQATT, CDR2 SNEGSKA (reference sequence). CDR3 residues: CSARETGAPYEQYF. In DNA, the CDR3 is TGCAGTGCTAGGGAGACAGGGGCACCCTACGAGCAGTACTTC.

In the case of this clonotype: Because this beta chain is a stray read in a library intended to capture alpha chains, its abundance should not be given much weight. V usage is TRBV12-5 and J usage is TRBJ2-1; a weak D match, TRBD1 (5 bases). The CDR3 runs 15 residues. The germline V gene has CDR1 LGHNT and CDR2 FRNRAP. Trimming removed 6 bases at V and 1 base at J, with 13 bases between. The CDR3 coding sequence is TGTGCTAGTGGAAACAGACAGTTTTCCTACAATGAGCAGTTCTTC. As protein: CASGNRQFSYNEQFF.

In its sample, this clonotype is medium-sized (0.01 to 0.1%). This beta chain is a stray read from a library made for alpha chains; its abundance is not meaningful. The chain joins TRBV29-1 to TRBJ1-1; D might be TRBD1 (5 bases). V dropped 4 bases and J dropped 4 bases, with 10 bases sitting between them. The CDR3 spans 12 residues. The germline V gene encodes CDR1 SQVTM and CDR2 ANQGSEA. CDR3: CSVVHRPTEAFF. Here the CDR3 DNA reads TGCAGCGTTGTACACAGGCCCACTGAAGCTTTCTTT.

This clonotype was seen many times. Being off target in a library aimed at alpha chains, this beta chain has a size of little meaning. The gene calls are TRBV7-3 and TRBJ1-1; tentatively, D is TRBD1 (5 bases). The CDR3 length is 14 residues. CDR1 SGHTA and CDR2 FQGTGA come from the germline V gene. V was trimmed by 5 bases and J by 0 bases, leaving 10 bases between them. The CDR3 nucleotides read TGTGCCAGCAGCGCGGGACCGATGAACACTGAAGCTTTCTTT. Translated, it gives CASSAGPMNTEAFF.

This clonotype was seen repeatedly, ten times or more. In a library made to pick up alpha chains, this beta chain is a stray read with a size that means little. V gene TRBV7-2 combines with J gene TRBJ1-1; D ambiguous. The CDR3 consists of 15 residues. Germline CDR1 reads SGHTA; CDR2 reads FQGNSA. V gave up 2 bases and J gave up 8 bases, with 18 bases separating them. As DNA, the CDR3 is TGTGCCAGCAGCTTAAGCCTTATCCGGGAACGGGAAGCTTTCTTT. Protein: CASSLSLIREREAFF.

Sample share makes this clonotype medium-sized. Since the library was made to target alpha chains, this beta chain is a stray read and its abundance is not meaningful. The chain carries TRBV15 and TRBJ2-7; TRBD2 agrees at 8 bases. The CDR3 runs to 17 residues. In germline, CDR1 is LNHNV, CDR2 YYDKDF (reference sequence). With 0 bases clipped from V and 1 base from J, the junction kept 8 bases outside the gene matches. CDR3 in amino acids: CATSRDLFSGTSYEQYF. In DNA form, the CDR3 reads TGTGCCACCAGCAGAGACCTCTTTAGCGGGACTTCCTACGAGCAGTACTTC. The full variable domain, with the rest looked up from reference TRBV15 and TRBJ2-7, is DAMVIQNPRYQVTQFGKPVTLSCSQTLNHNVMYWYQQKSSQAPKLLFHYYDKDFNNEADTPDNFQSRRPNTSFCFLDIRSPGLGDTAMYLCATSRDLFSGTSYEQYFGPGTRLTVT.

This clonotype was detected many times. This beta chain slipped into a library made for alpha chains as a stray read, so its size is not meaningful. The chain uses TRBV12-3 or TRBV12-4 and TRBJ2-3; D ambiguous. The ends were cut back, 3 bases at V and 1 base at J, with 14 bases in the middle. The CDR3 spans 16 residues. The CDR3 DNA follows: TGTGCCAGCAGTTTTCTTCGGCACTCCCGCACAGATACGCAGTATTTT. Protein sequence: CASSFLRHSRTDTQYF.